These 26 T cell receptor beta chains were all obtained from the same sample, sequenced in a study of T-cell reconstitution after alpha-beta-depleted transplantation in children (TCRdb year 2016). The treatment or condition label corresponds to: allogeneic hematopoietic cell transplantation with graft depleted of TCRalphabeta T cells and CD19 B cells. Preparation of the library involved PCR. Instrument on record: Illumina HiSeq 2500. TCR library preparation used molecular barcoding, with unique molecular identifiers applied to normalize quantification of the TCRbeta repertoire. TCRdb passed the public sequencing reads through fastp at Q25 and MiXCR, retaining productive beta sequences. Here each entry gathers all rows of one CDR3 protein and keeps the most common genes and DNA. The sample table records 400,000 to 550,000 distinct CDR3 sequences; roughly 10% of these occur just once. The leading ten clones occupy 2% to 2.5% of the sample.

The source material was PBMCs, sampled before TCRalphabeta/CD19-depleted stem cell transplant. These receptors came from a child aged 2-15 years with inherited bone marrow failure, due to receive a stem cell transplant.

This clonotype occurred many times. The V call is TRBV4-3, the J call TRBJ1-3; no definite D call. The V gene lost 0 bases and the J gene lost 6 bases, with 6 bases spanning the gap. CDR1 is LGHNA and CDR2 is YSLEER in the germline V gene. This CDR3 is 13 amino acids long. The CDR3 protein is CASSQDYTNTIYF. CDR3 DNA sequence: TGCGCCAGCAGCCAAGATTATACAAACACCATATATTTT.

The rearrangement uses TRBV4-3 and TRBJ1-2; D is possibly TRBD1 (5 bases). CDR3 length: 14 residues. Germline V gene sequence: CDR1 LGHNA, CDR2 YSLEER. V was clipped by 0 bases and J by 7 bases, with 12 bases between them. This CDR3 is CASSQEKGMGGYTF. In DNA form, the CDR3 reads TGCGCCAGCAGCCAAGAGAAGGGGATGGGTGGCTACACCTTC.

This clonotype was detected ten times or more. The V call is TRBV20-1, the J call TRBJ2-1; TRBD1 matches 11 bases. Trimming removed 7 bases from V and 5 bases from J; junction bases left unmatched: 16. The CDR3 spans 17 residues. Germline V CDR1 and CDR2: DFQATT, SNEGSKA (reference sequence). CDR3 sequence (DNA): TGCAGTGTTAAAAGGACAGGGGGCTCAATGTCGAACAATGAGCAGTTCTTC. Amino acids: CSVKRTGGSMSNNEQFF.

This clonotype was counted only a few times. This chain links TRBV4-3 with TRBJ2-7; D assignment may be TRBD1 or TRBD2 (5 bases each). This CDR3 spans 16 amino acids. The V gene's germline CDR1 is LGHNA and CDR2 YSLEER. V was pared by 1 base and J by 0 bases, with 13 bases between. The chain's CDR3 is CASSQAPGPSSYEQYF. CDR3 coding DNA: TGCGCCAGCAGCCAAGCCCCGGGACCCTCCTCCTACGAGCAGTACTTC.

This clonotype has at least ten counts. This chain uses TRBV27 with TRBJ2-3; no clear D. The CDR3 length is 14 residues. Germline V gene lookup returns CDR1 MNHEY and CDR2 SMNVEV (reference sequence). V was cut by 1 base and J by 3 bases, with 8 bases left in between. The CDR3 nucleotides are TGTGCCAGCAGTTTATTGCTCGGAACAGATACGCAGTATTTT. It specifies CASSLLLGTDTQYF.

Points on this clonotype: A much larger clone is a single base away; this may be a read error. V usage is TRBV2 and J usage is TRBJ1-1; D ambiguous. The CDR3 has 15 amino acids. Trimming took 6 bases from V and 2 from J, leaving 16 bases between them. From germline, CDR1 is SNHLY and CDR2 FYNNEI. The CDR3 reads CASRVPGGNNTEAFF. The CDR3 nucleotides are TGTGCCAGCAGGGTCCCTGGAGGAAATAACACTGAAGCTTTCTTT.

This clonotype showed up many times. The chain joins TRBV27 to TRBJ2-2; 8 nucleotides line up with TRBD2. Germline assignment: CDR1 MNHEY and CDR2 SMNVEV (reference sequence). The CDR3 is 16 amino acids. The V and J ends lost 2 bases and 3 bases, in that order; junction bases with no gene match: 5. The chain's CDR3 is CASSLEGRGDTGELFF. The CDR3 coding sequence is TGTGCCAGCAGTTTAGAGGGGCGGGGGGACACCGGGGAGCTGTTTTTT.

There are many counts of this clonotype. V gene TRBV4-3 combines with J gene TRBJ2-7, with TRBD1 identical over 9 bases. The germline CDR1 and CDR2 sequences are LGHNA and YSLEER. V lost 3 bases, J lost 2 bases, and 5 bases stayed unmatched. This CDR3 has 15 residues. This chain's CDR3 is CASSQRGQGTYEQYF. CDR3 sequence (DNA): TGCGCCAGCAGCCAGAGGGGACAGGGTACCTACGAGCAGTACTTC.

This clonotype was counted many times. V is TRBV6-2 or TRBV6-3 and J is TRBJ2-7, with TRBD2 matching over 12 bases. Germline loops: CDR1 MNHEY, CDR2 SVGEGT. J lost 2 bases, V lost 6 bases, and 8 bases had no gene match. The CDR3 extends over 16 amino acids. The CDR3 nucleotides are TGTGCCAGCAGCAGCGGACTAGCGGGGTATGCCTACGAGCAGTACTTC. Amino acid sequence: CASSSGLAGYAYEQYF.

The CDR3 loop reads CASSQVLGGSYNEQFF. The CDR3 coding sequence is TGCGCCAGCAGCCAAGTCCTGGGGGGTTCCTACAATGAGCAGTTCTTC. The chain couples TRBV4-3 to TRBJ2-1; a weak D match, TRBD2 (6 bases). The CDR3 consists of 16 residues. Germline V CDR1 and CDR2: LGHNA, YSLEER. Trimming took 1 base from V and 1 from J, leaving 11 bases between them.

This clonotype came up many times. This chain links TRBV4-3 with TRBJ2-7, with D unresolved. The germline gives CDR1 LGHNA, CDR2 YSLEER. Trimming took 3 bases from V and 3 from J, leaving 9 bases between them. CDR3 length: 13 residues. CDR3 amino acids: CASSQAESYEQYF. DNA for the CDR3: TGCGCCAGCAGCCAGGCAGAGAGCTACGAGCAGTACTTC.

This chain joins TRBV7-2 and TRBJ2-2, with D possibly called TRBD1 or TRBD2 (6 bases each). CDR1 and CDR2 from the germline V gene are SGHTA and FQGNSA. V was shortened by 2 bases and J by 6 bases, with 16 bases between the two germline ends. The CDR3 contains 16 residues. CDR3 sequence (DNA): TGTGCCAGCAGCTTAACTGCCAAAAGGGGGGCCGGGGAGCTGTTTTTT. Translated, it gives CASSLTAKRGAGELFF.

The gene calls are TRBV6-5 and TRBJ2-3; 9 nucleotides line up with TRBD1. The V and J ends lost 1 base and 1 base, in that order; junction bases with no gene match: 0. Germline assignment: CDR1 MNHEY and CDR2 SVGAGI. CDR3 length: 15 residues. Written as DNA, the CDR3 is TGTGCCAGCAGTTACTGGACAGGGGGCACAGATACGCAGTATTTT. Its protein product is CASSYWTGGTDTQYF.

The table lists this clonotype with many counts. The chain carries TRBV20-1 and TRBJ2-3; D perhaps matches TRBD1 (5 bases). Between the trimmed V and J ends, which lost 4 bases and 2 bases, there was a span of 19 bases. This CDR3 is 16 amino acids long. CDR1 is DFQATT, CDR2 SNEGSKA, per germline (reference sequence). The CDR3 region is CSATNTRQGYTDTQYF. The CDR3 region has the DNA TGCAGTGCTACGAACACCAGGCAGGGATACACAGATACGCAGTATTTT.

This clonotype has at least ten counts. This sequence joins TRBV18 and TRBJ1-1; tentative D call: TRBD1 (5 bases). V lost 6 bases to trimming and J lost 0 bases, with 11 bases between them. CDR3 size: 14 residues. Germline V gene lookup returns CDR1 KGHSH and CDR2 LQKENI. Written as DNA, the CDR3 is TGTGCCAGCTCGGGGGGACGGCTGAACACTGAAGCTTTCTTT. Its protein is CASSGGRLNTEAFF.

This clonotype showed up many times. A junction boundary mismatches the germline segment, possibly from a read error. This sequence joins TRBV20-1 and TRBJ2-1; the match to TRBD2 covers 7 bases. The germline V gene encodes CDR1 DFQATT and CDR2 SNEGSKA (reference sequence). This CDR3 spans 16 amino acids. CDR3 loop: CSARGGSGNVYNDQFF. The DNA of the CDR3 is TGCAGTGCTAGAGGAGGGAGCGGGAATGTCTACAATGATCAGTTCTTC.

This clonotype was seen ten or more times. This chain uses TRBV27 with TRBJ2-1, with D hard to call. Germline CDR1 reads MNHEY; CDR2 reads SMNVEV (reference sequence). V lost 7 bases to trimming and J lost 4 bases, with 14 bases between them. This CDR3 comprises 14 residues. CDR3 loop: CASIRNSLYNEQFF. Written as DNA, the CDR3 is TGTGCCAGCATACGGAACAGCTTATACAATGAGCAGTTCTTC.

The CDR3 nucleotides are TGTGCCAGCAGCTCCCGTTCACCTAGAAACAATGAGCAGTTCTTC. Translating it yields CASSSRSPRNNEQFF. The rearrangement links TRBV6-2 or TRBV6-3 to TRBJ2-1; no reliable D call. The CDR3 runs to 15 residues. Between the trimmed V and J ends, which lost 6 bases and 5 bases, there was a span of 17 bases. Germline-derived CDR1 and CDR2 are MNHEY and SVGEGT.

The chain is built from TRBV20-1 and TRBJ2-3; D might be TRBD2 (6 bases). CDR1 and CDR2 from the germline V gene are DFQATT and SNEGSKA (reference sequence). The CDR3 has 12 residues. The ends were cut back, 6 bases at V and 1 base at J, with 8 bases in the middle. The CDR3 DNA follows: TGCAGTGCGCGGGACCGCACAGATACGCAGTATTTT. Encoded protein: CSARDRTDTQYF.

This clonotype came up many times. The chain employs TRBV20-1 and TRBJ2-7; a possible D gene is TRBD2 (7 bases). Germline V gene sequence: CDR1 DFQATT, CDR2 SNEGSKA (reference sequence). Trimming took off 0 bases at V and 1 base at J, with 13 bases between the two ends. There are 15 residues in the CDR3. In DNA, the CDR3 is TGCAGTGCTAGAGATCTGGGAGGGGGGTCCTACGAGCAGTACTTC. The encoded protein is CSARDLGGGSYEQYF.

This clonotype was found many times. V usage is TRBV27 and J usage is TRBJ2-5, with TRBD2 identical over 9 bases. The V segment lost 5 bases and the J segment 1 base; nucleotides outside the gene matches: 14. Per the germline V gene, CDR1 is MNHEY and CDR2 is SMNVEV (reference sequence). The CDR3 contains 18 residues. The chain's CDR3 is CASSTTSGSLNFQETQYF. CDR3 DNA: TGTGCCAGCAGTACGACTAGCGGCTCGTTAAACTTCCAAGAGACCCAGTACTTC.

The V and J genes are TRBV25-1 and TRBJ2-1; 11 bases fit TRBD2. Germline V gene sequence: CDR1 MGHDK, CDR2 SYGVNS. V lost 3 bases, J lost 7 bases, and 11 bases stayed unmatched. CDR3 length: 17 residues. CDR3 nucleotides: TGTGCCAGCAGTGAGATAGCGGGAGGGCGACGAGGTAATGAGCAGTTCTTC. Protein sequence: CASSEIAGGRRGNEQFF.

For this clonotype: A read error may explain this, as a much larger clone is one base away. The chain recombines TRBV5-1 with TRBJ1-2; D uncertain. The CDR3 is made up of 13 amino acids. Trimming left V 0 bases short and J 4 bases short, with 7 bases between. CDR1 SGHRS and CDR2 YFSETQ come from the germline V gene. CDR3 region: CASSLGTRYGYTF. CDR3 DNA: TGCGCCAGCAGCTTGGGGACCCGCTATGGCTACACCTTC. Combining the CDR3 with reference TRBV5-1 and TRBJ1-2 gives the whole variable domain KAGVTQTPRYLIKTRGQQVTLSCSPISGHRSVSWYQQTPGQGLQFLFEYFSETQRNKGNFPGRFSGRQFSNSRSEMNVSTLELGDSALYLCASSLGTRYGYTFGSGTRLTVV.

This clonotype was observed at least ten times. The J gene is TRBJ2-2, the V gene TRBV20-1; 8 bases are shared with TRBD2. Germline CDR1 reads DFQATT; CDR2 reads SNEGSKA (reference sequence). The CDR3 is 15 residues long. The junction had 7 bases not matched to a gene; V was cut back by 1 base and J by 6 bases. CDR3 coding DNA: TGCAGTGCTAGAGTAAGCGGGAGTATCGCCGGGGAGCTGTTTTTT. It specifies CSARVSGSIAGELFF.

Many counts were recorded for this clonotype. V gene TRBV29-1 combines with J gene TRBJ1-1; TRBD1 aligns across 7 bases. Germline trimming cut 2 bases from V and 4 bases from J; bases unmatched to any gene: 1. This CDR3 contains 12 residues. CDR1 and CDR2 from the germline V gene are SQVTM and ANQGSEA. This CDR3 reads CSVENRGTEAFF. For the CDR3, the DNA is TGCAGCGTTGAAAACAGGGGCACTGAAGCTTTCTTT. Filled out from reference TRBV29-1 and TRBJ1-1, the complete variable domain reads SAVISQKPSRDICQRGTSLTIQCQVDSQVTMMFWYRQQPGQSLTLIATANQGSEATYESGFVIDKFPISRPNLTFSTLTVSNMSPEDSSIYLCSVENRGTEAFFGQGTRLTVV.

The table lists this clonotype with a few counts. This chain joins TRBV27 and TRBJ2-1; D call uncertain. Germline CDR1 and CDR2: MNHEY and SMNVEV (reference sequence). The CDR3 runs 12 residues. Trimming removed 6 bases at V and 9 bases at J, with 12 bases between. The CDR3 loop reads CASSNSRVEQFF. The CDR3 nucleotides are TGTGCCAGCAGCAATAGTAGGGTTGAGCAGTTCTTC.